The rows below give T cell receptor beta chains drawn from one sample of a study of beta chain features in type 1 diabetes. The repertoire was sequenced with immunoSEQ multiplex PCR; TCRdb's copy has only in-frame clones and lacks some. Of more than 30,000 clones listed, roughly two thirds are singletons. The material sequenced was Tregs from blood. The origin of the receptors is a woman in her thirties in good health. Both conserved end residues are part of each CDR3. D genes are given only for firm matches. Size tells how often a clone was seen (once, few, many) or the class of an expanded clone, and some rows leave it out.

V	J	size	D	DNA	CDR3
TRBV19	TRBJ2-7	NA	TRBD2	TGTGCCAGTAGTGGGGGACTAGGCGGCCTCTACGAGCAGTACTTC	CASSGGLGGLYEQYF
TRBV9	TRBJ2-7	NA	NA	TGTGCCAGCAGCGCAACGGGAAGCTCCTACGAGCAGTACTTC	CASSATGSSYEQYF
TRBV6-5	TRBJ2-2	NA	NA	TGTGCCAGCAGTTCCCCCGCGCGGACCGGGGAGCTGTTTTTT	CASSSPARTGELFF
TRBV5-1	TRBJ1-4	NA	TRBD1	TGCGCCAGCAGCCCCGGACAGGGCATTAATGAAAAACTGTTTTTT	CASSPGQGINEKLFF
TRBV18	TRBJ2-1	NA	TRBD2	TGTGCCAGCTCACCACGGGCTGGCGGGAGTTCCTACAATGAGCAGTTCTTC	CASSPRAGGSSYNEQFF
TRBV28	TRBJ2-1	few	TRBD2	TGTGCCAGCAGTTTATTAGGGGGAGCGGGAGGGTTTTACAATGAGCAGTTCTTC	CASSLLGGAGGFYNEQFF
TRBV6-1	TRBJ2-7	NA	TRBD1	TGTGCCAGCAGCTTCGGGACAGGGTTCTACGAGCAGTACTTC	CASSFGTGFYEQYF
TRBV7-2	TRBJ1-2	NA	NA	TGTGCCAGCAGCTTAGAGAGAGCTAACTATGGCTACACCTTC	CASSLERANYGYTF
TRBV7-9	TRBJ2-1	few	TRBD2	TGTGCCAGCAGCCCAAGGGACAGACAGGGACTAGCATTCTACAATGAGCAGTTCTTC	CASSPRDRQGLAFYNEQFF
TRBV29-1	TRBJ2-1	NA	NA	TGCAGCGTTCCTCAACTCCTAAGCTCCTACAATGAGCAGTTCTTC	CSVPQLLSSYNEQFF
TRBV7-9	TRBJ2-7	NA	TRBD2	TGTGCCAGCAGCCTTGGACTAGCGGAGAAGTACGAGCAGTACTTC	CASSLGLAEKYEQYF
TRBV6-1	TRBJ2-7	NA	NA	TGTGCCAGCATGCAGGGCCGATCCTCCTACGAGCAGTACTTC	CASMQGRSSYEQYF
TRBV4-1	TRBJ2-7	once	TRBD2	TGCGCCAGCAGCCAAGCCCCGTCGGTAGCGGGAGAGTACGAGCAGTACTTC	CASSQAPSVAGEYEQYF
TRBV30	TRBJ2-7	NA	TRBD2	TGTGCCTCTACAGCGGGAGGATCGCTCGAGCAGTACTTC	CASTAGGSLEQYF
TRBV19	TRBJ2-5	NA	NA	TGTGCCAGTAGTATAGATTATAACCAAGAGACCCAGTACTTC	CASSIDYNQETQYF
TRBV5-1	TRBJ2-2	NA	TRBD1	TGCGCCAGCAGCTTGTCTAACAGGGGGAAGGCCGGGGAGCTGTTTTTT	CASSLSNRGKAGELFF
TRBV28	TRBJ2-1	NA	TRBD1	TGTGCCAGCAGTTCGGACAGGCGTACCTACAATGAGCAGTTCTTC	CASSSDRRTYNEQFF
TRBV28	TRBJ1-1	NA	NA	TGTGCCAGCAGTCCCACCGACACCCCCGGGGGTGAAGCTTTCTTT	CASSPTDTPGGEAFF
TRBV5-1	TRBJ2-7	NA	TRBD1	TGCGCCAGCAGCTTGGGACAGGGGCTCTACGAGCAGTACTTC	CASSLGQGLYEQYF
TRBV25-1	TRBJ2-3	few	NA	TGTGCCAGCAGTGACGTGGGGCGTTCGACAGATACGCAGTATTTT	CASSDVGRSTDTQYF
TRBV15	TRBJ2-5	once	TRBD2	TGTGCCACCAGCGGGACTAGCGGGAGGCGGGAGACCCAGTACTTC	CATSGTSGRRETQYF
TRBV29-1	TRBJ2-5	NA	NA	TGCAGCGTTGATTACGGGCAGGGCCAAGAGACCCAGTACTTC	CSVDYGQGQETQYF
TRBV5-6	TRBJ1-2	NA	TRBD1	TGTGCCAGCAGCTTTTTGGAGGGGGCCGACTATGGCTACACCTTC	CASSFLEGADYGYTF
TRBV29-1	TRBJ2-7	NA	TRBD1	TGCAGCGTTGAAATCTGGGACAGGGGCTCCTACGAGCAGTACTTC	CSVEIWDRGSYEQYF
TRBV18	TRBJ1-2	NA	NA	TGTGCCAGCTCACCACGAGAGGCCTTTAACTATGGCTACACCTTC	CASSPREAFNYGYTF
TRBV4-1	TRBJ2-1	NA	NA	TGCGCCAGCAGCCAAGCGAGCCCCCGCGCTGAGCAGTTCTTC	CASSQASPRAEQFF
TRBV7-2	TRBJ1-1	NA	NA	TGTGCCAGCAGCTTACTGGGGCTGGACACTGAAGCTTTCTTT	CASSLLGLDTEAFF
TRBV7-9	TRBJ2-5	NA	NA	TGTGCCAGCAGCTTAGGAGTCGGGACACGGGGGACCCAGTACTTC	CASSLGVGTRGTQYF
TRBV18	TRBJ2-1	NA	TRBD2	TGTGCCAGCTCACCGAACCGACCTTCCGGGACTAGCTTCCACAATGAGCAGTTCTTC	CASSPNRPSGTSFHNEQFF
TRBV10-3	TRBJ2-7	NA	NA	TGTGCCACCTCTGGGACTTCGAACTACGAGCAGTACTTC	CATSGTSNYEQYF
TRBV5-1	TRBJ1-2	NA	NA	TGCGCCAGCAGCTTGGAGGGGGGGTTCGGCTATGGCTACACCTTC	CASSLEGGFGYGYTF
TRBV27	TRBJ2-7	NA	NA	TGTGCCAGCAGCCGAGCTGTAGCCTACGAGCAGTACTTC	CASSRAVAYEQYF
TRBV7-3	TRBJ1-1	NA	NA	TGTGCCAGCAGCCCATGGGGAGGGGCGGACACTGAAGCTTTCTTT	CASSPWGGADTEAFF
TRBV27	TRBJ2-2	NA	TRBD2	TGTGCCAGCAGGACCGGGACTAGCGGGAGTCTCAACACCGGGGAGCTGTTTTTT	CASRTGTSGSLNTGELFF
TRBV5-6	TRBJ1-5	NA	NA	TGTGCCAGCAGCCTTGGGGGACATAGCAATCAGCCCCAGCATTTT	CASSLGGHSNQPQHF
TRBV7-2	TRBJ2-7	NA	NA	TGTGCCAGCAGCTTAATTAGTTCCTTCTCCTACGAGCAGTACTTC	CASSLISSFSYEQYF
TRBV27	TRBJ2-5	NA	NA	TGTGCCAGCAGTTCGCTAGCTCAAGAGGCCCAGTACTTC	CASSSLAQEAQYF
TRBV28	TRBJ1-5	NA	TRBD1	TGTGCCAGCAGTCGGGTAGGGGGCTCTAATCAGCCCCAGCATTTT	CASSRVGGSNQPQHF
TRBV5-5	TRBJ2-1	NA	NA	TGTGCCAGCACCGTCATAGGGGGACACCCGTTCTTC	CASTVIGGHPFF
TRBV25-1	TRBJ2-7	few	NA	TGTGCCAGCAGTCCCTCAGGGTATCGTCCCTACGAGCAGTACTTC	CASSPSGYRPYEQYF